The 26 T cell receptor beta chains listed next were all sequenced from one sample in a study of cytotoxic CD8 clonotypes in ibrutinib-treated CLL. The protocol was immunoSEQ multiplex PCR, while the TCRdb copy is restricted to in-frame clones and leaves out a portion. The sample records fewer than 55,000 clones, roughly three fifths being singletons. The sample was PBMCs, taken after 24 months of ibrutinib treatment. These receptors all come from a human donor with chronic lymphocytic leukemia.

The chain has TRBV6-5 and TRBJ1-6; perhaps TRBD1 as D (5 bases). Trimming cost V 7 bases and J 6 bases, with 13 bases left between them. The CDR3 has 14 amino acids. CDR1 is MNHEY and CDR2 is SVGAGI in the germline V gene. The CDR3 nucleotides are TGTGCCAGCACCACCAGACAGATTAATTCACCCCTCCACTTT. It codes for CASTTRQINSPLHF.

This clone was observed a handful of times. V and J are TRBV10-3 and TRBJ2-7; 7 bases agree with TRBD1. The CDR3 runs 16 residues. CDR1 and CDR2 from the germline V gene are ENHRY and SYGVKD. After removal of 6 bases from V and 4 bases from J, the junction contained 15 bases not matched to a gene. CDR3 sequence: CAIRGPPGDSGYEQYF. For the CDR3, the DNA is TGTGCCATCAGGGGACCTCCCGGGGACAGCGGATACGAGCAGTACTTC.

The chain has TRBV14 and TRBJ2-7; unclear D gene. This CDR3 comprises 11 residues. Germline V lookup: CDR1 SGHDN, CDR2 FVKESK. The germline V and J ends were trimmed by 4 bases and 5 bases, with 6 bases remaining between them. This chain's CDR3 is CASSLAHEQYF. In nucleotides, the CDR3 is TGTGCCAGCAGCCTCGCCCACGAGCAGTACTTC. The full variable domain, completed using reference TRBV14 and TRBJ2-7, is EAGVTQFPSHSVIEKGQTVTLRCDPISGHDNLYWYRRVMGKEIKFLLHFVKESKQDESGMPNNRFLAERTGGTYSTLKVQPAELEDSGVYFCASSLAHEQYFGPGTRLTVT.

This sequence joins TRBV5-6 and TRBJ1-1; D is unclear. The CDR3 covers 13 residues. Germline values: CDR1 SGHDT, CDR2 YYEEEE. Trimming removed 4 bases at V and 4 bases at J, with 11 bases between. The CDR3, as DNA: TGTGCCAGCAGCCTGGTTTCGGGCACTGAAGCTTTCTTT. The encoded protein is CASSLVSGTEAFF.

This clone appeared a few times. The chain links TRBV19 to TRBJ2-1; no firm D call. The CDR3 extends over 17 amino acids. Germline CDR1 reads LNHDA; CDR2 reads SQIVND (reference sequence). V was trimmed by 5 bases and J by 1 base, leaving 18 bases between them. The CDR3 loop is CASSRSPTWGSYNEQFF. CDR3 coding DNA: TGTGCCAGTAGTCGATCACCTACCTGGGGTTCCTACAATGAGCAGTTCTTC.

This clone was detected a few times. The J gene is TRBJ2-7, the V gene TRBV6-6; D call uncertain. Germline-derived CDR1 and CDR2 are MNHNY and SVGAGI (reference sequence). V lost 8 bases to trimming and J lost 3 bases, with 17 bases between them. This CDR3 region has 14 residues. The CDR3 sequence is CASRLAQDGYEQYF. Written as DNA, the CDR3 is TGTGCCAGCCGACTTGCGCAGGATGGCTACGAGCAGTACTTC.

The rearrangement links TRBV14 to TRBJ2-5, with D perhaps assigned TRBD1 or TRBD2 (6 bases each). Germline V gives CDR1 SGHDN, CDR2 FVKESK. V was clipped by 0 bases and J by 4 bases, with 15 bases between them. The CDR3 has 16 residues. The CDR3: CASSQELGGLGETQYF. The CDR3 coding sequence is TGTGCCAGCAGCCAAGAATTGGGGGGCCTTGGAGAGACCCAGTACTTC.

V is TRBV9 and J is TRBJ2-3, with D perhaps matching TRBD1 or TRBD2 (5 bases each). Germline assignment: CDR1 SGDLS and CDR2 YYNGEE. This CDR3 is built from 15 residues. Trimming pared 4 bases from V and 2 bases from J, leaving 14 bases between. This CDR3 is CASSPGDGDTDTQYF. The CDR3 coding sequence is TGTGCCAGCAGCCCCGGGGACGGCGACACAGATACGCAGTATTTT. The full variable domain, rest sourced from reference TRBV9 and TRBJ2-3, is DSGVTQTPKHLITATGQRVTLRCSPRSGDLSVYWYQQSLDQGLQFLIQYYNGEERAKGNILERFSAQQFPDLHSELNLSSLELGDSALYFCASSPGDGDTDTQYFGPGTRLTVL.

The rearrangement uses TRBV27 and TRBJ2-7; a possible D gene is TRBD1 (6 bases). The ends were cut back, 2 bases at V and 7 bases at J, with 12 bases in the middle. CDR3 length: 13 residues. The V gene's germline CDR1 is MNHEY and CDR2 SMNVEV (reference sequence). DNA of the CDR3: TGTGCCAGCAGTTTAAGGTTCGACAGGGAGCAGTACTTC. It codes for CASSLRFDREQYF.

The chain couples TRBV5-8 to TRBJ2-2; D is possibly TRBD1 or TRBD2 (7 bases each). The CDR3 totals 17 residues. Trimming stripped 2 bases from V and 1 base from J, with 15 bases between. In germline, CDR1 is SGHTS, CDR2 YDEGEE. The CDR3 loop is CASSFRGGRVNTGELFF. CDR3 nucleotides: TGTGCCAGCAGCTTCAGGGGGGGCAGGGTGAACACCGGGGAGCTGTTTTTT.

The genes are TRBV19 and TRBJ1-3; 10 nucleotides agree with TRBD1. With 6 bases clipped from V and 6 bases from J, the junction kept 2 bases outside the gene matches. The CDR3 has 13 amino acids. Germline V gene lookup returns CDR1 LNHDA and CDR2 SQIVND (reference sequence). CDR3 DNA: TGTGCCAGTAGCAGACAGGGGGCAAACACCATATATTTT. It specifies CASSRQGANTIYF.

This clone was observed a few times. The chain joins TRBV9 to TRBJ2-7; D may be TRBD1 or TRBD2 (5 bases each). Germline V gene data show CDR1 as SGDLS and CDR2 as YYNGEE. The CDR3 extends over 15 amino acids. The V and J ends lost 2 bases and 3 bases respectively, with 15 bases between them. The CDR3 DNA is TGTGCCAGCAGCGTCTGGTCGGGGCCCAACTACGAGCAGTACTTC. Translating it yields CASSVWSGPNYEQYF.

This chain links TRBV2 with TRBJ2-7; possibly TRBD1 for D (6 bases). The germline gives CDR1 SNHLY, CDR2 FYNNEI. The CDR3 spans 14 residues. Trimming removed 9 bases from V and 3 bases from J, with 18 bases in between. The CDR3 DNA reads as TGTGCCAGTTCCCCAGGGGACCGCTACTACGAGCAGTACTTC. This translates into CASSPGDRYYEQYF. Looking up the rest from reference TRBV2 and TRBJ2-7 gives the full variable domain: EPEVTQTPSHQVTQMGQEVILRCVPISNHLYFYWYRQILGQKVEFLVSFYNNEISEKSEIFDDQFSVERPDGSNFTLKIRSTKLEDSAMYFCASSPGDRYYEQYFGPGTRLTVT.

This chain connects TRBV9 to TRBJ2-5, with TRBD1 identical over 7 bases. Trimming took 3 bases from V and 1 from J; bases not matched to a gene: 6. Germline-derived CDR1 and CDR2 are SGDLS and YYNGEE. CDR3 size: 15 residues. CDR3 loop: CASSAGQISQETQYF. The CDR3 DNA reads TGTGCCAGCAGCGCGGGACAGATTAGCCAAGAGACCCAGTACTTC.

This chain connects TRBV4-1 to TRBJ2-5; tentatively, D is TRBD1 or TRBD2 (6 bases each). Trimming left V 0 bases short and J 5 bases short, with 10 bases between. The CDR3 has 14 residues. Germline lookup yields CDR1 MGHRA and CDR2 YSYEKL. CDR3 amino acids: CASSQEGGSETQYF. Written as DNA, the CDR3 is TGCGCCAGCAGCCAAGAAGGGGGGTCGGAGACCCAGTACTTC.

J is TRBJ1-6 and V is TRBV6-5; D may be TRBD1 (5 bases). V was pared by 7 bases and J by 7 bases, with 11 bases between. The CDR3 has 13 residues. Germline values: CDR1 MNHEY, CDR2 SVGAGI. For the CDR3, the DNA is TGTGCCAGCACAGGGTGGTTGAATTCACCCCTCCACTTT. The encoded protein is CASTGWLNSPLHF.

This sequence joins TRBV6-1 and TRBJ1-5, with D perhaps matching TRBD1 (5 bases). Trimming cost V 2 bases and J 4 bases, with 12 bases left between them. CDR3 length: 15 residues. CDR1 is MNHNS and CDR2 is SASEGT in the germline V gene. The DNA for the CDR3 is TGTGCCAGCAGTGAAAGGGTGCAGGGTAATCAGCCCCAGCATTTT. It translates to CASSERVQGNQPQHF.

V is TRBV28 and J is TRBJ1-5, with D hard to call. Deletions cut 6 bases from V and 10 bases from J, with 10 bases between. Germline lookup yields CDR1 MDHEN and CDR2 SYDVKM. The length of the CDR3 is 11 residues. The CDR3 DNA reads TGTGCCAGCAGGGATAGGAATCCCCAGCATTTT. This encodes CASRDRNPQHF.

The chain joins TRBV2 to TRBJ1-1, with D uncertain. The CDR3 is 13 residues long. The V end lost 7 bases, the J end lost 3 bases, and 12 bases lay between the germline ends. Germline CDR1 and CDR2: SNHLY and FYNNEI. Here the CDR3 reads CASTQDPYTEAFF. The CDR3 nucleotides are TGTGCCAGCACCCAGGACCCATACACTGAAGCTTTCTTT.

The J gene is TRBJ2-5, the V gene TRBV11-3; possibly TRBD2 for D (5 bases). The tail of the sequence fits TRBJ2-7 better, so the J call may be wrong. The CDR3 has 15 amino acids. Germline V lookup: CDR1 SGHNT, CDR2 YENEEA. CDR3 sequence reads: CASSPRGGASYEQYF. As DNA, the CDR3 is TGTGCCAGCAGCCCCCGAGGAGGCGCCTCATACGAGCAGTACTTC.

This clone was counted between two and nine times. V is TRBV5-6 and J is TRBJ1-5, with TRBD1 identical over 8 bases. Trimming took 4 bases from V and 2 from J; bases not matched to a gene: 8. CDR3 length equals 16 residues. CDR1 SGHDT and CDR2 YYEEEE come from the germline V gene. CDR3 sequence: CASSLMTGEGNQPQHF. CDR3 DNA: TGTGCCAGCAGCCTTATGACAGGGGAGGGCAATCAGCCCCAGCATTTT. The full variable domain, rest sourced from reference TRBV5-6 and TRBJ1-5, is DAGVTQSPTHLIKTRGQQVTLRCSPKSGHDTVSWYQQALGQGPQFIFQYYEEEERQRGNFPDRFSGHQFPNYSSELNVNALLLGDSALYLCASSLMTGEGNQPQHFGDGTRLSIL.

The CDR3 nucleotides are TGTGCCAGTATGAGTCCCGGGACAGGGTCCGAGCAGTACTTC. It encodes CASMSPGTGSEQYF. This rearrangement joins TRBV19 to TRBJ2-7; 9 bases map to TRBD1. The CDR3 covers 14 residues. The V and J ends lost 7 bases and 6 bases, in that order; junction bases with no gene match: 10. The germline V gene encodes CDR1 LNHDA and CDR2 SQIVND (reference sequence). The complete variable domain, with remaining parts taken from reference TRBV19 and TRBJ2-7, reads DGGITQSPKYLFRKEGQNVTLSCEQNLNHDAMYWYRQDPGQGLRLIYYSQIVNDFQKGDIAEGYSVSREKKESFPLTVTSAQKNPTAFYLCASMSPGTGSEQYFGPGTRLTVT.

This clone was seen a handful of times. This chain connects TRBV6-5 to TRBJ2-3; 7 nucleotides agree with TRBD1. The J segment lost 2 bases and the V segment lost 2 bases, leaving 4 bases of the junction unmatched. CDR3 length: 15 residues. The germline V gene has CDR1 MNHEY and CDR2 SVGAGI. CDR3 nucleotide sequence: TGTGCCAGCAGTTACGGGGGACAGATCACAGATACGCAGTATTTT. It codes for CASSYGGQITDTQYF.

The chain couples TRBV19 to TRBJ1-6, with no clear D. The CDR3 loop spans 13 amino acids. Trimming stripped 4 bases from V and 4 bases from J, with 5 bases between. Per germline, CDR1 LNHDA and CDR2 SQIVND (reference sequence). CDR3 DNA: TGTGCCAGTAGTAGTGCGTATAATTCACCCCTCCACTTT. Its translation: CASSSAYNSPLHF.

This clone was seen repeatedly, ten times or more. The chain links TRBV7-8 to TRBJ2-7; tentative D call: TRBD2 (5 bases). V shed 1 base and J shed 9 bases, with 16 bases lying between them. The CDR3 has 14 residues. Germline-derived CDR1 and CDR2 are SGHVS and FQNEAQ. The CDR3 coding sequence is TGTGCCAGCAGCTTAGGGGGTAGTCCTGGAGGGCAGTACTTC. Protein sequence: CASSLGGSPGGQYF. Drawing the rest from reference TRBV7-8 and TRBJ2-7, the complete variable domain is GAGVSQSPRYKVAKRGQDVALRCDPISGHVSLFWYQQALGQGPEFLTYFQNEAQLDKSGLPSDRFFAERPEGSVSTLKIQRTQQEDSAVYLCASSLGGSPGGQYFGPGTRLTVT.

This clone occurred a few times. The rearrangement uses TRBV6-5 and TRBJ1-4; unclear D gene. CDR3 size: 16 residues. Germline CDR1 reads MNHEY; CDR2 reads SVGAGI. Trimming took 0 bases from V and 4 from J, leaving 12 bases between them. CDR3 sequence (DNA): TGTGCCAGCAGTTACTCGATCGGGATCATTAATGAAAAACTGTTTTTT. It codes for CASSYSIGIINEKLFF.